One sample yielded the 18 T cell receptor beta chains listed below, sequenced in a study of brain T cells in children with intractable seizures. Time point indicated: blood from clinic visit 5 months post-surgery; TSC patient then seizure free. Clones were read by immunoSEQ multiplex PCR, and TCRdb kept only the in-frame ones, dropping some. The sample has about 340,000 clones, over 90% seen once. The source material was peripheral blood, sampled roughly 5 months after surgery. These receptors all come from a boy under three years old with tuberous sclerosis and intractable seizures.

The J gene is TRBJ1-2, the V gene TRBV5-1; D is unresolved. The CDR3 totals 13 residues. Germline CDR1 and CDR2: SGHRS and YFSETQ. V was clipped by 4 bases and J by 7 bases, with 14 bases between them. CDR3 loop: CASSAGSTSGYTF. Here the CDR3 DNA reads TGCGCCAGCAGCGCTGGTAGTACCTCTGGCTACACCTTC.

This chain uses TRBV4-2 with TRBJ2-7; D unclear. V dropped 6 bases and J dropped 2 bases, with 5 bases sitting between them. CDR1 is LGHNA, CDR2 YNFKEQ, per germline. CDR3 length: 11 residues. CDR3 DNA: TGTGCCAGCAGTGGAGCCTACGAGCAGTACTTC. This sequence encodes CASSGAYEQYF.

The J gene is TRBJ1-2, the V gene TRBV19, with D hard to call. The CDR3 totals 12 residues. Trimming pared 6 bases from V and 4 bases from J, leaving 9 bases between. Per the germline V gene, CDR1 is LNHDA and CDR2 is SQIVND (reference sequence). The CDR3 here is CASSTAFYGYTF. CDR3 in DNA: TGTGCCAGTAGCACAGCCTTCTATGGCTACACCTTC. Combining the CDR3 with reference TRBV19 and TRBJ1-2 gives the whole variable domain DGGITQSPKYLFRKEGQNVTLSCEQNLNHDAMYWYRQDPGQGLRLIYYSQIVNDFQKGDIAEGYSVSREKKESFPLTVTSAQKNPTAFYLCASSTAFYGYTFGSGTRLTVV.

V usage is TRBV30 and J usage is TRBJ2-1, with D unclear. There are 14 residues in the CDR3. The germline V gene encodes CDR1 GTSNPN and CDR2 SVGIG (reference sequence). Deletions cut 2 bases from V and 6 bases from J, with 14 bases between. The chain's CDR3 is CAWSTGYGVNEQFF. Here the CDR3 DNA reads TGTGCCTGGAGTACTGGGTATGGGGTCAATGAGCAGTTCTTC.

The chain is built from TRBV27 and TRBJ2-3, with 7 bases aligning to TRBD1. There are 15 residues in the CDR3. Losses at the gene ends were 6 bases for V and 1 base for J; bases not matched to a gene: 7. Germline V gene lookup returns CDR1 MNHEY and CDR2 SMNVEV (reference sequence). The CDR3 reads CASSPQGWGTDTQYF. The CDR3 DNA reads TGTGCCAGCAGCCCACAGGGGTGGGGCACAGATACGCAGTATTTT.

V usage is TRBV28 and J usage is TRBJ2-3, with D perhaps matching TRBD1 or TRBD2 (5 bases each). The CDR3 loop spans 15 amino acids. Germline loops: CDR1 MDHEN, CDR2 SYDVKM. The V end was cut by 4 bases, the J end by 2 bases, with 13 bases between. CDR3 loop: CASSSPGPNTDTQYF. As DNA, the CDR3 is TGTGCCAGCAGTTCCCCGGGGCCCAACACAGATACGCAGTATTTT. The full variable domain, its missing parts supplied by reference TRBV28 and TRBJ2-3, is DVKVTQSSRYLVKRTGEKVFLECVQDMDHENMFWYRQDPGLGLRLIYFSYDVKMKEKGDIPEGYSVSREKKERFSLILESASTNQTSMYLCASSSPGPNTDTQYFGPGTRLTVL.

This clone showed up just once. This chain connects TRBV19 to TRBJ2-1, with D possibly being TRBD2 (5 bases). Germline V gene data show CDR1 as LNHDA and CDR2 as SQIVND (reference sequence). This CDR3 comprises 14 residues. Trimming removed 4 bases at V and 1 base at J, with 8 bases between. CDR3 amino acids: CASSKLVSYNEQFF. CDR3 sequence (DNA): TGTGCCAGTAGTAAACTAGTTTCCTACAATGAGCAGTTCTTC.

V and J are TRBV5-1 and TRBJ2-7, with 8 bases lining up with TRBD1. V shed 4 bases, J shed 5 bases, and the junction held 11 bases outside the gene matches. The CDR3 has 15 residues. Germline CDR1 and CDR2: SGHRS and YFSETQ. CDR3 sequence (DNA): TGCGCCAGCAGCCCCGACCGGACAGGGACCGACGAGCAGTACTTC. Translating it yields CASSPDRTGTDEQYF.

V and J are TRBV5-1 and TRBJ2-1; tentatively, D is TRBD2 (6 bases). This CDR3 region has 16 residues. V shed 6 bases and J shed 1 base, with 17 bases lying between them. The germline CDR1 and CDR2 sequences are SGHRS and YFSETQ. CDR3 nucleotides: TGCGCCAGCACCTCCGGGGGTAGCGGTTCCTACAATGAGCAGTTCTTC. Encoded protein: CASTSGGSGSYNEQFF. Combining the CDR3 with reference TRBV5-1 and TRBJ2-1 gives the whole variable domain KAGVTQTPRYLIKTRGQQVTLSCSPISGHRSVSWYQQTPGQGLQFLFEYFSETQRNKGNFPGRFSGRQFSNSRSEMNVSTLELGDSALYLCASTSGGSGSYNEQFFGPGTRLTVL.

This CDR3 reads CASSGVGIGYTF. CDR3 coding DNA: TGTGCCAGCAGCGGGGTGGGGATTGGCTACACCTTC. This chain links TRBV9 with TRBJ1-2, with D unclear. Germline V gene lookup returns CDR1 SGDLS and CDR2 YYNGEE. V lost 3 bases and J 7 bases, leaving 10 bases between the germline ends. CDR3 length: 12 residues.

This clone was recorded many times. The chain joins TRBV6-6 to TRBJ1-2; 7 bases map to TRBD1. V was pared by 5 bases and J by 3 bases, with 3 bases of the junction left unmatched. The V gene's germline CDR1 is MNHNY and CDR2 SVGAGI (reference sequence). CDR3 length equals 13 residues. CDR3 in DNA: TGTGCCAGCAGTGCAGGGGGTTACTATGGCTACACCTTC. It is translated as CASSAGGYYGYTF.

This chain uses TRBV3-1 (or the pseudogene TRBV3-2) with TRBJ1-2, with no clear D. Trimming took 1 base from V and 2 from J, leaving 20 bases between them. This CDR3 is 18 amino acids long. CDR1 and CDR2 from the germline V gene are LGHDT and YNNKEL (reference sequence). CDR3 residues: CASSQVSRFNERNYGYTF. The CDR3 nucleotides are TGTGCCAGCAGCCAAGTATCACGTTTTAACGAACGGAACTATGGCTACACCTTC.

The rearrangement links TRBV6-6 to TRBJ2-7; 7 nucleotides agree with TRBD1. The CDR3 length is 14 residues. Germline CDR1 MNHNY, CDR2 SVGAGI (reference sequence). J gave up 3 bases and V 2 bases, and 4 bases lay outside the gene matches. The CDR3: CASSYPGTVYEQYF. DNA for the CDR3: TGTGCCAGCAGTTACCCGGGGACAGTCTACGAGCAGTACTTC.

This CDR3 is CASSPVPTPNYGYTF. As DNA, the CDR3 is TGTGCCAGCAGCCCCGTTCCCACGCCTAACTATGGCTACACCTTC. The V call is TRBV6-5, the J call TRBJ1-2; no firm D call. Deletions cut 6 bases from V and 0 bases from J, with 14 bases between. There are 15 residues in the CDR3. Per germline, CDR1 MNHEY and CDR2 SVGAGI.

The chain recombines TRBV25-1 with TRBJ1-2; TRBD1 agrees at 9 bases. Germline V gives CDR1 MGHDK, CDR2 SYGVNS. The length of the CDR3 is 14 residues. Trimming took 4 bases from V and 8 from J; bases not matched to a gene: 8. CDR3 sequence reads: CASSGQGGMYGYTF. The CDR3, as DNA: TGTGCCAGCAGTGGACAGGGGGGGATGTACGGCTACACCTTC.

This rearrangement joins TRBV2 to TRBJ2-6, with TRBD1 identical over 7 bases. CDR3 length: 18 residues. The germline V gene encodes CDR1 SNHLY and CDR2 FYNNEI. V trimming: 6 bases; J trimming: 0 bases; junction bases outside the gene matches: 11. CDR3 in DNA: TGTGCCAGCAGCGCCGGGACAGCTCTGTTCTCTGGGGCCAACGTCCTGACTTTC. This gives the protein CASSAGTALFSGANVLTF. Full variable domain (missing parts from reference TRBV2 and TRBJ2-6): EPEVTQTPSHQVTQMGQEVILRCVPISNHLYFYWYRQILGQKVEFLVSFYNNEISEKSEIFDDQFSVERPDGSNFTLKIRSTKLEDSAMYFCASSAGTALFSGANVLTFGAGSRLTVL.

The chain has TRBV4-2 and TRBJ2-3; TRBD2 aligns across 8 bases. This CDR3 comprises 14 residues. Germline-derived CDR1 and CDR2 are LGHNA and YNFKEQ. Losses at the gene ends were 1 base for V and 3 bases for J; bases not matched to a gene: 0. CDR3 loop: CASSQASGTDTQYF. CDR3 in DNA: TGTGCCAGCAGCCAAGCTAGCGGGACAGATACGCAGTATTTT.

V usage is TRBV4-2 and J usage is TRBJ2-3; 7 bases align to TRBD2. After removal of 0 bases from V and 3 bases from J, the junction contained 9 bases not matched to a gene. The CDR3 spans 17 residues. CDR1 LGHNA and CDR2 YNFKEQ come from the germline V gene. CDR3 DNA sequence: TGTGCCAGCAGCCAAGACCCTATTGGGGGAGGGACAGATACGCAGTATTTT. It encodes CASSQDPIGGGTDTQYF.